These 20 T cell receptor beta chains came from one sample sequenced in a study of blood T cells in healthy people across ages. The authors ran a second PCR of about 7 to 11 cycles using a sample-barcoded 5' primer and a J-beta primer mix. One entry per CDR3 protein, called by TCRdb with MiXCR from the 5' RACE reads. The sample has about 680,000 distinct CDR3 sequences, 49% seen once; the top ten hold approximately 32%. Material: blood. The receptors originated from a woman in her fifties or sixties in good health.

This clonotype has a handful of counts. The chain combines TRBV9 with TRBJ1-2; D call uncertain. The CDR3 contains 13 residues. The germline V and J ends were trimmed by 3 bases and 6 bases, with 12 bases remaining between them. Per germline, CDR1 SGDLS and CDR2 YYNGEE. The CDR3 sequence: CASSGAGVHGYTF. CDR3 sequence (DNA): TGTGCCAGCAGCGGGGCCGGGGTCCATGGCTACACCTTC.

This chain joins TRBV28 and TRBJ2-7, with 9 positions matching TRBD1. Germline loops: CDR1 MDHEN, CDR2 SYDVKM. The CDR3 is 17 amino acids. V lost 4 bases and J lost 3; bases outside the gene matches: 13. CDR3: CASSSVENRGLVYEQYF. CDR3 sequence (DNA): TGTGCCAGCAGTTCAGTAGAAAACAGGGGGCTAGTCTACGAGCAGTACTTC.

CDR3 sequence: CASSQVRARQGQFF. The CDR3, as DNA: TGTGCCAGCAGCCAAGTCCGGGCACGCCAGGGGCAGTTCTTC. J is TRBJ2-1 and V is TRBV3-1; possible D gene TRBD1, 5 bases. Germline CDR1 and CDR2: LGHDT and YNNKEL (reference sequence). The ends were cut back, 1 base at V and 12 bases at J, with 16 bases in the middle. This CDR3 is 14 amino acids long.

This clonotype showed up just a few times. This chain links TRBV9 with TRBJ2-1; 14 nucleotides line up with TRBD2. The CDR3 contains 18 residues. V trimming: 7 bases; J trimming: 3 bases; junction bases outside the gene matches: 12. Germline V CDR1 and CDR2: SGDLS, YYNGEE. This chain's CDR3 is CASGPGLAGVPYYNEQFF. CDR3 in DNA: TGTGCCAGCGGTCCGGGACTAGCGGGAGTTCCTTACTACAATGAGCAGTTCTTC.

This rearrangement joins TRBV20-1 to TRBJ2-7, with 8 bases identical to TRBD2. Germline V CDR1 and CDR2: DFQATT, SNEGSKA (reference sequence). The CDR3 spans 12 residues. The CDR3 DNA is TGCAGCACTACTAGCGGATACTACGAGCAGTACTTC. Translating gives CSTTSGYYEQYF.

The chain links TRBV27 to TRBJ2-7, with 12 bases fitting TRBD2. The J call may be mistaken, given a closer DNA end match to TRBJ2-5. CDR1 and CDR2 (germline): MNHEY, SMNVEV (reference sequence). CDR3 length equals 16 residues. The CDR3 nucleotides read TGTGCCAGCAGTTCGACCCGACTAGCGGGAGTTGAGACCCAGTACTTC. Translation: CASSSTRLAGVETQYF.

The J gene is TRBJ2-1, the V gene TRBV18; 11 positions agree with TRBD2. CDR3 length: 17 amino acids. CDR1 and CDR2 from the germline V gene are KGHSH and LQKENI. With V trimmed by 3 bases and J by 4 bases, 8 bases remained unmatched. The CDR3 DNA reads TGTGCCAGCTCACCCCGGGGGGGACTAGCGGATTACAATGAGCAGTTCTTC. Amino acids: CASSPRGGLADYNEQFF.

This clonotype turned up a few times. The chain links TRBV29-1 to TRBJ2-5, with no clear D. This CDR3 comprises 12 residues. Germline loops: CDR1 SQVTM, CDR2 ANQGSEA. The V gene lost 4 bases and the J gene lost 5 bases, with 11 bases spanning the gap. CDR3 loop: CSVGLPGETQYF. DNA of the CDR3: TGCAGCGTTGGGTTGCCCGGGGAGACCCAGTACTTC.

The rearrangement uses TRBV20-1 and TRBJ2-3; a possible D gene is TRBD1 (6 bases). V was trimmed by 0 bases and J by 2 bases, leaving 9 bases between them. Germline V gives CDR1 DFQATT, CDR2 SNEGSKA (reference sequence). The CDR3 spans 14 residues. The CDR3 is CSAREGAVTDTQYF. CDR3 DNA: TGCAGTGCTAGAGAGGGGGCTGTCACAGATACGCAGTATTTT.

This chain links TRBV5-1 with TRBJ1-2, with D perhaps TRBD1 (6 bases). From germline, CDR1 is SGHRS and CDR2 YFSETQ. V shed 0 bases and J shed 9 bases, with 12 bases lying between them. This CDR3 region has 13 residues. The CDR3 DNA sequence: TGCGCCAGCAGCTTGGAACAGGGAGGGAGCTACACCTTC. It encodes CASSLEQGGSYTF.

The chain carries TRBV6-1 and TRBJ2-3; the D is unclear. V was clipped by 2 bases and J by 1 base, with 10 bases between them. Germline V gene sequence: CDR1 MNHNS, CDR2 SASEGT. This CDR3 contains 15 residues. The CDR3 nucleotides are TGTGCCAGCAGTGAACCCCAGATCCGCACAGATACGCAGTATTTT. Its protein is CASSEPQIRTDTQYF.

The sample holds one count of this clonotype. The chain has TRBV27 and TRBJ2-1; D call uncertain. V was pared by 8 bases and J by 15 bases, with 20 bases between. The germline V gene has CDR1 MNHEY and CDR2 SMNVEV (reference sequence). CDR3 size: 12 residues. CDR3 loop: CASRRKDGSLFF. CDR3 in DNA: TGTGCCAGCCGAAGGAAGGACGGCAGTTTGTTCTTC.

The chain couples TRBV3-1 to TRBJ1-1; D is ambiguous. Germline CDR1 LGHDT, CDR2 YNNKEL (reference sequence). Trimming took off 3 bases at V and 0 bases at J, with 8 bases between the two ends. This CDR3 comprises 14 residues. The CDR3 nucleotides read TGTGCCAGCAGCCAGTTTGCGCTGAACACTGAAGCTTTCTTT. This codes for CASSQFALNTEAFF.

In DNA form, the CDR3 reads TGTGCCAGCAGTTTAGGTCTTGGAGGGTCCCAGTACTTC. This codes for CASSLGLGGSQYF. The V and J genes are TRBV27 and TRBJ2-5; D perhaps matches TRBD2 (6 bases). From germline, CDR1 is MNHEY and CDR2 SMNVEV (reference sequence). CDR3 size: 13 residues. V lost 2 bases, J lost 9 bases, and 13 bases lay in between.

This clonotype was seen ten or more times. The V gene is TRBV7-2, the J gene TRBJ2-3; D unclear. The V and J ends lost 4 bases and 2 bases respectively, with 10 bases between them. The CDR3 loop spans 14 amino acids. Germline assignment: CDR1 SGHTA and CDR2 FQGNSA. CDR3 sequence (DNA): TGTGCCAGCAGCTCCCTGGGCCACACAGATACGCAGTATTTT. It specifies CASSSLGHTDTQYF. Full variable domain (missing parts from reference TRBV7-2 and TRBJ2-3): GAGVSQSPSNKVTEKGKDVELRCDPISGHTALYWYRQSLGQGLEFLIYFQGNSAPDKSGLPSDRFSAERTGGSVSTLTIQRTQQEDSAVYLCASSSLGHTDTQYFGPGTRLTVL.

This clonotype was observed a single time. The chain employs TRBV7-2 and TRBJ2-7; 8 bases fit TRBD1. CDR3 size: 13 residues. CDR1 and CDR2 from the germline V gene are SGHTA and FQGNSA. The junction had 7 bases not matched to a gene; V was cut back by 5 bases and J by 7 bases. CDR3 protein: CASSLGQAREQYF. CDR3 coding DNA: TGTGCCAGCAGCCTGGGACAGGCTCGAGAGCAGTACTTC.

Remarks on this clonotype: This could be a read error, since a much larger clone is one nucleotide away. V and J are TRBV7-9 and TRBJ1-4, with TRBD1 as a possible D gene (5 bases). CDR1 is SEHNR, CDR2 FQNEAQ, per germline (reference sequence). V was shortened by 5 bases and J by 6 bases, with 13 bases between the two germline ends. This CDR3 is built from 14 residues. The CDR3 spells CASSPRGGYEKLFF. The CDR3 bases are TGTGCCAGCAGCCCCCGGGGGGGATATGAAAAACTGTTTTTT.

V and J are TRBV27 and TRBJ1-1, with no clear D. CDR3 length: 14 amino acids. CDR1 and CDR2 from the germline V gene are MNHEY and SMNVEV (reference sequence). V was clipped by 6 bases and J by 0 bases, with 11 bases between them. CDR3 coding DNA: TGTGCCAGCAGGAAAGGGAGCATGAACACTGAAGCTTTCTTT. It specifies CASRKGSMNTEAFF.

The CDR3 DNA follows: TGTGCCAGCAGCGTAGATGGAGGGACTAGCGGGACCTACGAGCAGTACTTC. The encoded protein is CASSVDGGTSGTYEQYF. The chain carries TRBV9 and TRBJ2-7, with 13 bases aligning to TRBD2. Germline CDR1 is SGDLS and CDR2 is YYNGEE. The CDR3 has 17 amino acids. V gave up 0 bases and J gave up 2 bases; unmatched junction bases: 5.

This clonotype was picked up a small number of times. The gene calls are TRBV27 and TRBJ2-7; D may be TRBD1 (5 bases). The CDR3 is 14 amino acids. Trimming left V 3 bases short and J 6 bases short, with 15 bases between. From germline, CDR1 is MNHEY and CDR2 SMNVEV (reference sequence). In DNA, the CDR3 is TGTGCCAGCAGTTTGTCCTCGGCAGGGCTCGAGCAGTACTTC. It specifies CASSLSSAGLEQYF.